This T cell receptor (beta chain) was found in a study of shared clonotypes between healthy human individuals. The protocol was immunoSEQ multiplex PCR, while the TCRdb copy is restricted to in-frame clones and leaves out a portion. The top ten clones hold approximately 13% of a sample with about 480,000 clones, around 79% of them seen once. The CDR3 has 13 amino acids. Germline V gene data show CDR1 as SGHVS and CDR2 as FNYEAQ. V lost 1 base and J lost 0, with 3 bases in between. The rearrangement links TRBV7-6 to TRBJ1-1; no definite D call. The sequence was collected from a woman in her forties in good health. Some clones in this sample may be carry-over from other donors' samples. Sequencing was done on a sample of PBMCs. The CDR3 loop reads CASSLVLNTEAFF. DNA of the CDR3: TGTGCCAGCAGCTTAGTGCTGAACACTGAAGCTTTCTTT.